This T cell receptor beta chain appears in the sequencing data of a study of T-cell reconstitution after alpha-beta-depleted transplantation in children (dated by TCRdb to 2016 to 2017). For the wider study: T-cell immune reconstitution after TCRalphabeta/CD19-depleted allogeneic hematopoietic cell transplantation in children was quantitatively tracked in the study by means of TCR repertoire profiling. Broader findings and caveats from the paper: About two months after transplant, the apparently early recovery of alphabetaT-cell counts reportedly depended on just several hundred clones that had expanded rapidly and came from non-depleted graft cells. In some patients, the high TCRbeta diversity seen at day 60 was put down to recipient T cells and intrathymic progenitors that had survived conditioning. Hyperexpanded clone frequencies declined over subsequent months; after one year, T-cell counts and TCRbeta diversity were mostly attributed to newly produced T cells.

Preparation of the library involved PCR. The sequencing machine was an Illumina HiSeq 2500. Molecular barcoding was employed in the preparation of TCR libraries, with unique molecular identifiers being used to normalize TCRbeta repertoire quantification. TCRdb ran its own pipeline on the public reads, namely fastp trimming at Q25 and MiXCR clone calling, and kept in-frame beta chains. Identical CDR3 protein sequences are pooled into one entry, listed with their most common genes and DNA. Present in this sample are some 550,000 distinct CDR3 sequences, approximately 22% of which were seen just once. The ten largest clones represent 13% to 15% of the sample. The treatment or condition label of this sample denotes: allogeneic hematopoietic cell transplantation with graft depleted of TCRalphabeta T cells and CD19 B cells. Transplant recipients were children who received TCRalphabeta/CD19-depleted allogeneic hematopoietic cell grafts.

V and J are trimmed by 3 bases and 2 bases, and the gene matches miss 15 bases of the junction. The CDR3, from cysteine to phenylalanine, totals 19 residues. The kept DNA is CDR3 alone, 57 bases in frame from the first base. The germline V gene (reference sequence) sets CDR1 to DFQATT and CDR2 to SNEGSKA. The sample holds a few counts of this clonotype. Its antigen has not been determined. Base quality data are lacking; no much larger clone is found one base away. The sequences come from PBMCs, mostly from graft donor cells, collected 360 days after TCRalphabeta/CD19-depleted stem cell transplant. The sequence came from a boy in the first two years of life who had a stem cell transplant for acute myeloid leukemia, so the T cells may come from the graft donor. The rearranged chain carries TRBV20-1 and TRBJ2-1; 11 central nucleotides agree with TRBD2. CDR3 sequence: CSARRGLAVGWETYNEQFF. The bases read TGCAGTGCTAGGAGGGGACTAGCGGTCGGATGGGAGACCTACAATGAGCAGTTCTTC.